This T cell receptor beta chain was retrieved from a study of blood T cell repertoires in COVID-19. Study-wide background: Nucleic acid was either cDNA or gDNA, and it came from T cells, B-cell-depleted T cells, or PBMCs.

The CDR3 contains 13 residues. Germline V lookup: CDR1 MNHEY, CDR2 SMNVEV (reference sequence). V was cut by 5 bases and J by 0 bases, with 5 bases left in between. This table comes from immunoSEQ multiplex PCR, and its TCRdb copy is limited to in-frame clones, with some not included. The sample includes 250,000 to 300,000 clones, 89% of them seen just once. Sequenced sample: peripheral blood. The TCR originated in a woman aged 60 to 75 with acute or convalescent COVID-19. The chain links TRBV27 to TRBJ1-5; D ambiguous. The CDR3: CASSHYSNQPQHF. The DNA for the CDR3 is TGTGCCAGCAGTCACTATAGCAATCAGCCCCAGCATTTT.